Here is one TCR beta chain with its context. Its antigen specificity is not known. Base qualities are not at hand, and no much larger clone is one base apart. This sample is part of a study of blood T cells in healthy people across ages (dated by TCRdb to between 2014 and 2017). For the wider study: In model experiments, template switching captured roughly one uniquely barcoded TCR beta cDNA molecule for every two T cells. The donors were split into four age groups: young (average about 15 years), middle-aged (39), aged (62) and long-lived (approximately 80). Age-related changes in TCR beta repertoire diversity were measured in the study by deep sequencing normalized with unique cDNA molecular identifiers. Using the same blood draw, the study looked at two additional independent replicas of 1 million unique cDNA reads for two donors, one aged 18 to 30 and the other aged 80 or older. Paper-wide results and their limitations: Estimates of total diversity based on one million sequenced T cells were regarded as lower bounds and as underestimates. Observed TCR beta diversity per million T cells fell roughly linearly with age, and a significant reduction was already apparent by age about 38. The CMV infection status of donors was not known, potentially confounding age-related changes in expanded clonotypes. Because profiling used bulk unsorted PBMCs, naive and antigen-experienced compartments could not be compared conclusively. Compared with the aged group, the long-lived group had more naive CD4+ T cells, fewer expanded clones and increased TCR diversity, a pattern suggesting age selection. The percentage of naive T cells measured by flow cytometry correlated strongly with observed TCR beta diversity.

Systemically healthy Caucasian individuals from Russia, some 36 in total and aged about 6 to 100 years, were included as donors. Each donor gave ten milliliters of peripheral blood, drawn into EDTA-treated Vacutainer tubes. PBMCs were isolated by Ficoll-Paque density-gradient centrifugation, with at least 7 million obtained per sample. Total RNA, at least 6 micrograms per sample, was extracted from PBMCs with Trizol reagent. Naive CD45RAhigh/CD27high T cell percentages were measured by flow cytometry on a PBMC aliquot from every donor. Libraries were prepared through 5' RACE. The instrument was an Illumina HiSeq 2500. A second PCR of about 6 to 11 cycles was performed with a sample-barcoded 5' primer and a J-beta primer mix. A template-switch 5' adaptor carrying 12 random nucleotides introduced a unique molecular identifier onto each TCR beta cDNA molecule. At least 3 million CDR3-containing paired-end reads were obtained from each sample. First-strand cDNA was synthesized from all RNA with the Mint cDNA synthesis kit, primed by a TRBC-specific oligonucleotide. All cDNA was treated with uracil-DNA glycosylase and then went through a first 18-cycle PCR with the universal primers M1SS and BC2_uni_R. Processing in the source paper ran as follows. For normalization, 1 million high-quality reads were randomly selected from each sample, with every read carrying a distinct molecular identifier. Reads with shared molecular identifiers were discarded instead of being binned into consensus sequences. CDR3 identification, clonotype clustering and error correction used MiTCR with a Q25 quality threshold and the strictest error-elimination algorithm. Lower-bound total TCR beta diversity was estimated with a nonparametric unseen species model using Euler transformation. The public reads were run again by TCRdb, first through fastp at Q25 and then through MiXCR, and only productive beta chains were kept. A single entry per CDR3 protein holds the most common genes and DNA from its merged rows. TCRdb, rather than the study authors, made the V and J calls. A total of approximately 780,000 distinct CDR3 sequences appear in this sample, roughly 26% of them only once. The biggest ten clones account for 2.5% to 3.5% of the sample.

A distance of 15 bases separates the germline ends of V and J, which lose 7 bases and 2 bases respectively. Counted from cysteine to phenylalanine, this CDR3 has 16 amino acids. CDR3 DNA only is kept here, 48 bases in frame from base 1. In the germline V gene, CDR1 corresponds to MGHRA and CDR2 to YSYEKL. This sample also appeared in a second study, on T cells of mothers and their children. Per that second paper: Nine systemically healthy Caucasian individuals served as donors, namely three mothers together with their six children. cDNA synthesis consumed the entire amount of extracted RNA, loaded at 1.5 ug RNA in each 15 ul reaction. In the second PCR, the M1S primer added sample barcodes and 2-4 random nucleotides. More than 8 million TCR beta CDR3 reads were obtained from each mother, and several million reads were obtained from each child. Thymic selection shapes the output of TCR recombination in a similar way in related and unrelated pairs, and inherited differences have a minor effect. Related mother-child pairs always showed normalized repertoire overlap that was slightly higher than in unrelated mother-child pairs, though the difference was never significant. No persistent microchimeric T cell clones were found, with a detection sensitivity of approximately 95 clones per million clonotypes. The study used deep NGS to compare TCR beta repertoires of mothers and children, seeking features distinguishing related mother-child pairs from unrelated individuals. The mean age was 40 +/- 4 years for the mothers and approximately 11 +/- 4 years for the children. After adapters were ligated using NEBNext reagents, the libraries underwent 100+100 nt paired-end sequencing on an Illumina HiSeq 2000. Mother and child libraries were prepared a month apart and sequenced in separate runs to prevent cross-contamination. Each donor had between 500,000 and 2,000,000 distinct TCR beta clonotypes identified. Naive TCR beta clonotypes were estimated from low-frequency clonotypes matched to each donor's FACS-determined naive share, without sorting.

Sequencing was performed on blood. The chain is made from TRBV4-1 and TRBJ2-6; TRBD2 might be the D gene, on 5 matching bases. The clonotype comes from a boy aged 5-17 years in good health. DNA sequence: TGCGCCAGCACCACGGGGAGAAGGGCTGGGGCCAACGTCCTGACTTTC. This yields the protein CASTTGRRAGANVLTF.